This T cell receptor beta chain was sequenced in a study of beta chain features in type 1 diabetes. Expressed TCRB transcripts were sequenced because the entire RNA isolate underwent reverse transcription. The protocol was immunoSEQ multiplex PCR, while the TCRdb copy is restricted to in-frame clones and leaves out a portion. Of some 130,000 clones in the sample, 9% were seen once. This clone was counted between two and nine times. The target antigen is unknown. Each of the sorted populations had a purity greater than 98%. Study-wide findings and caveats: Naive, central memory and regulatory TCRB repertoires appeared more similar among patients than healthy donors. A pattern of fewer insertions and more deletions at VDJ junctions was seen in type 1 diabetes patients. Type 1 diabetes patients had moderately but significantly shorter TCRB CDR3s in all four CD4+ subsets.

Sample: central memory CD4+ T cells from blood. This receptor was taken from a man aged 25-45 years with type 1 diabetes.

The CDR3 coding sequence is TGTGCCATCAGTGAGTCTATAACGGTTCAGCCCCAGCATTTT. Amino acids: CAISESITVQPQHF. The V gene is TRBV10-3, the J gene TRBJ1-5; no definite D call. Germline CDR1 ENHRY, CDR2 SYGVKD. The V and J ends lost 0 bases and 6 bases respectively, with 9 bases between them. The CDR3 has 14 residues.